This section outlines one T cell receptor beta chain sequence together with its context. What it binds is unknown. This sample stems from a study of cytomegalovirus exposure and HLA in healthy donors. Primers: 60 Vbeta forward and 13 Jbeta reverse. Original handling: Per a later analysis, the number of unique TCR beta chains was approximately 80 million, of which 9 million to 14 million were shared. Produced via immunoSEQ multiplex PCR; TCRdb's table is partial and in-frame only. The V and J calls and clone size come from that table; D and trimming were worked out from the DNA. The table lists roughly 260,000 clones, roughly 86% of them singletons. Findings and caveats of the study: A later analysis showed HLA-associated TCR beta chains outstripping equally common others in clonal expansion. Some V segments, including TRBV6-2 and TRBV6-3, were excluded as indistinguishable.

Germline CDR1 and CDR2: SGHRS and YFSETQ. The CDR3 runs 16 residues. V shed 4 bases, J shed 3 bases, and the junction held 11 bases outside the gene matches. The J gene is TRBJ2-3, the V gene TRBV5-1; 7 nucleotides agree with TRBD2. The source is a woman aged 40 to 55 in good health and CMV-seropositive. The sequenced sample was PBMCs. DNA of the CDR3: TGCGCCAGCAGCCCGGCGGGGTACGGGGGGACAGATACGCAGTATTTT. As protein: CASSPAGYGGTDTQYF.